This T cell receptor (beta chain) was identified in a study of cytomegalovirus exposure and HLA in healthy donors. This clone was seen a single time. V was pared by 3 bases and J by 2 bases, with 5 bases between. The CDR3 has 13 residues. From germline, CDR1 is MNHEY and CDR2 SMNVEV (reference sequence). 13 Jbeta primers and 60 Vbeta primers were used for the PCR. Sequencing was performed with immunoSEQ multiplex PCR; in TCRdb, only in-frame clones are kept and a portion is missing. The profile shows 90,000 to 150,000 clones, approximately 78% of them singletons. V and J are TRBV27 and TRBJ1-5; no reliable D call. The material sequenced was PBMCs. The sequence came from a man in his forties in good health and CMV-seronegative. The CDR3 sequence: CASSLARNQPQHF. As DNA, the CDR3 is TGTGCCAGCAGTTTGGCCCGCAATCAGCCCCAGCATTTT.